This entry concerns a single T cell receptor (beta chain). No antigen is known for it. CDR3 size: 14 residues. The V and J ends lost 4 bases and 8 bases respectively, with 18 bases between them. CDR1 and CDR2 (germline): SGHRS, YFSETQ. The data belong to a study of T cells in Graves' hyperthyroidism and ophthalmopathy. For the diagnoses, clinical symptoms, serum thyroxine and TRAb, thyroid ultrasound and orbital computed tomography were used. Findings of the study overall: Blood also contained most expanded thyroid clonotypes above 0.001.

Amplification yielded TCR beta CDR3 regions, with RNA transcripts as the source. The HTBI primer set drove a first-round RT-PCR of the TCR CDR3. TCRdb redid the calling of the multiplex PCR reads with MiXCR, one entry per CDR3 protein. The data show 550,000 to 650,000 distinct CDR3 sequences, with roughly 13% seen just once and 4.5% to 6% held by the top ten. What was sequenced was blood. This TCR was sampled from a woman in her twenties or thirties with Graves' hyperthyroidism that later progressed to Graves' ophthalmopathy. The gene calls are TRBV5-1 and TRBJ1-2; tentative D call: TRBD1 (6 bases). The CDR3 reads CASSPGQTFQGYTF. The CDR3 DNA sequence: TGCGCCAGCAGCCCAGGACAGACATTTCAGGGCTACACCTTC. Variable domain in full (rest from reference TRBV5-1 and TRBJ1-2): KAGVTQTPRYLIKTRGQQVTLSCSPISGHRSVSWYQQTPGQGLQFLFEYFSETQRNKGNFPGRFSGRQFSNSRSEMNVSTLELGDSALYLCASSPGQTFQGYTFGSGTRLTVV.